One sample yielded the 6 T cell receptor beta chains listed below, sequenced in a study of response to subunit inactivated influenza vaccine. TCRdb passed the RT-PCR reads through MiXCR, listing each CDR3 protein once. Found here are 550,000 to 650,000 distinct CDR3 sequences, 12% of them singletons; the top ten hold 10%. The source material was PBMCs from blood, sampled on the day of vaccination. These receptor sequences come from a middle-aged man who received an inactivated influenza vaccine.

The gene calls are TRBV7-6 and TRBJ2-1; TRBD1 matches at 10 bases. With 0 bases clipped from V and 6 bases from J, the junction kept 8 bases outside the gene matches. Germline values: CDR1 SGHVS, CDR2 FNYEAQ. This CDR3 spans 17 amino acids. The CDR3 protein is CASSLAMTGGAGNEQFF. In DNA, the CDR3 is TGTGCCAGCAGCTTAGCGATGACAGGGGGCGCGGGCAATGAGCAGTTCTTC.

This clonotype occurred many times. This chain links TRBV9 with TRBJ2-2; D might be TRBD2 (6 bases). Germline CDR1 and CDR2: SGDLS and YYNGEE. This CDR3 is built from 14 residues. With 8 bases removed from V and 5 bases from J, the gap between germline ends came to 16 bases. The CDR3 DNA reads as TGTGCCAGTTCGCGTGGGGGGAAAACCGGGGAGCTGTTTTTT. Amino acid sequence: CASSRGGKTGELFF.

The chain combines TRBV7-6 with TRBJ2-1; no reliable D call. The germline CDR1 and CDR2 sequences are SGHVS and FNYEAQ. V was pared by 5 bases and J by 4 bases, with 21 bases between. The CDR3 has 17 amino acids. CDR3 DNA sequence: TGTGCCAGCAGCCCCCGTCCTGGCGCGGACCAATACAATGAGCAGTTCTTC. Translation gives CASSPRPGADQYNEQFF.

The V and J genes are TRBV29-1 and TRBJ2-7; tentatively, D is TRBD1 or TRBD2 (5 bases each). Per germline, CDR1 SQVTM and CDR2 ANQGSEA. The CDR3 is 14 amino acids. Trimming pared 4 bases from V and 4 bases from J, leaving 17 bases between. The CDR3 protein is CSVATGTAEYEQYF. The CDR3 nucleotides are TGCAGCGTTGCGACGGGGACCGCGGAATACGAGCAGTACTTC.

The J gene is TRBJ2-7, the V gene TRBV20-1; possible D gene TRBD2, 5 bases. Germline CDR1 DFQATT, CDR2 SNEGSKA (reference sequence). V shed 1 base and J shed 2 bases, with 12 bases lying between them. CDR3 length: 14 residues. The CDR3, as DNA: TGCAGTGCTAGAGTAGTCGGGATTCCCTACGAGCAGTACTTC. As protein: CSARVVGIPYEQYF.

This clonotype was recorded at least ten times. The V call is TRBV12-3 or TRBV12-4, the J call TRBJ2-2; D gene ambiguous. This CDR3 comprises 15 residues. The V end lost 2 bases, the J end lost 1 base, and 8 bases lay between the germline ends. DNA of the CDR3: TGTGCCAGCAGTTTATCGGGTCGGAACACCGGGGAGCTGTTTTTT. Residues: CASSLSGRNTGELFF.